This TCR beta chain was obtained from a study of T cell responses to AZD1222 COVID-19 vaccine. Sequenced by immunoSEQ multiplex PCR; TCRdb stores in-frame clones only, minus some. The sample includes about 150,000 clones, approximately 90% of them seen just once. Study conclusions and caveats: Following two doses of AZD1222, Spike-specific TCR breadth and depth rose. Spike regions recognized by vaccine-associated CD4 TCRs spanned the protein, led by 160-218 and 743-854.

As to this clone: Its specificity is unknown.

Germline CDR1 is WNHNN and CDR2 is SYGVQD (reference sequence). The V gene lost 6 bases and the J gene lost 1 base, with 14 bases spanning the gap. This CDR3 contains 15 residues. The sequence was obtained from an adult in good health. The specimen comprised peripheral blood, sampled on day 0 of AZD1222 vaccination. J is TRBJ2-3 and V is TRBV10-1; TRBD2 is a possible D gene (6 bases). Here the CDR3 reads CASSLKRAGTDTQYF. For the CDR3, the DNA is TGCGCCAGCAGCTTGAAGCGGGCAGGCACAGATACGCAGTATTTT.